This T cell receptor (beta chain) was obtained from a study of cytomegalovirus exposure and HLA in healthy donors. Study summary: Membership in the Caucasian-associated ancestry cluster was found for about four fifths of around 380 genotyped donors. General study results and limits: Presence/absence analyses assumed roughly uniform sequencing depth across donors. A later analysis found that most CMV-associated TCR beta chains appeared HLA-restricted.

The PCR used 60 Vbeta and 13 Jbeta primers. Generated by immunoSEQ multiplex PCR, the TCRdb table keeps only in-frame clones and is missing some. Listed are 100,000 to 150,000 clones; about 1.7% falls within the top ten. For this clone: What it recognizes is unknown.

Between the trimmed V and J ends, which lost 7 bases and 5 bases, there was a span of 15 bases. CDR3 size: 13 residues. Germline V gene lookup returns CDR1 SGDLS and CDR2 YYNGEE. This rearrangement joins TRBV9 to TRBJ2-5; D possibly corresponds to TRBD2 (6 bases). Sequencing was carried out using PBMCs. This TCR came from a man younger than 30 in good health and CMV-seronegative. CDR3 sequence reads: CASSSGSEETQYF. In nucleotides, the CDR3 is TGTGCCAGCTCTTCCGGGAGCGAGGAGACCCAGTACTTC.